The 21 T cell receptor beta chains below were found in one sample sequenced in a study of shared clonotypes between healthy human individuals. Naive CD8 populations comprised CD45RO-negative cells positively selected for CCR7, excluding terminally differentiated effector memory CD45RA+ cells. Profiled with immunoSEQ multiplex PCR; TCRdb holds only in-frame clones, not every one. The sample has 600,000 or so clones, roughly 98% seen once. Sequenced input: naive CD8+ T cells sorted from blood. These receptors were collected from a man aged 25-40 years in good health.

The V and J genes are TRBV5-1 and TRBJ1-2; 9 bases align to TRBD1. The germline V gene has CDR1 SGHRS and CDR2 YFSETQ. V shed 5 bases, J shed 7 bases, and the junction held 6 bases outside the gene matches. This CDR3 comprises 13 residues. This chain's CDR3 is CASSQGQGIGYTF. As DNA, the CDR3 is TGCGCCAGCAGTCAAGGACAGGGGATTGGCTACACCTTC. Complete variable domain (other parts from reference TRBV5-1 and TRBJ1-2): KAGVTQTPRYLIKTRGQQVTLSCSPISGHRSVSWYQQTPGQGLQFLFEYFSETQRNKGNFPGRFSGRQFSNSRSEMNVSTLELGDSALYLCASSQGQGIGYTFGSGTRLTVV.

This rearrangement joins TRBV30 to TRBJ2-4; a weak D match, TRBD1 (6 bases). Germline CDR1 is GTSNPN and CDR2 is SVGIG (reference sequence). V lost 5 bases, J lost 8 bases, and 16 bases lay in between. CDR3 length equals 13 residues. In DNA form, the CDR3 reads TGTGCCTGGGAACAGGGTAATGGGGACATTCAGTACTTC. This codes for CAWEQGNGDIQYF. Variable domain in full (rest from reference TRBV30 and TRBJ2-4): SQTIHQWPATLVQPVGSPLSLECTVEGTSNPNLYWYRQAAGRGLQLLFYSVGIGQISSEVPQNLSASRPQDRQFILSSKKLLLSDSGFYLCAWEQGNGDIQYFGAGTRLSVL.

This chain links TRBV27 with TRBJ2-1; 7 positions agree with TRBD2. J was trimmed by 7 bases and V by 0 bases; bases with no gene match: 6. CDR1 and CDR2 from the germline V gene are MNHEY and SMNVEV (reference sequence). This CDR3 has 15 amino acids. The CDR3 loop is CASSLSIAGTNEQFF. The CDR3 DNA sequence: TGTGCCAGCAGTTTATCAATAGCGGGTACGAATGAGCAGTTCTTC.

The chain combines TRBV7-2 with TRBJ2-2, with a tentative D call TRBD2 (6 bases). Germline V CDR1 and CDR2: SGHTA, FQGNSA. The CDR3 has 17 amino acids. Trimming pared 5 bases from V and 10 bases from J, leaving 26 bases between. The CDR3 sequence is CASSPGLARARGAELFF. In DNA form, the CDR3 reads TGTGCCAGCAGCCCGGGACTGGCGCGCGCTCGGGGCGCGGAGCTGTTTTTT.

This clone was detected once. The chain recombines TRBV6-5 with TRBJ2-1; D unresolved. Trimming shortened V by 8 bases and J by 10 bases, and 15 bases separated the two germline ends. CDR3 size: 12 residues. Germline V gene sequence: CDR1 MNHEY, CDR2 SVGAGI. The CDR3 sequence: CASGGLQQEQFF. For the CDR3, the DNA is TGTGCCAGCGGTGGATTACAGCAGGAGCAGTTCTTC.

The chain's CDR3 is CASSMVGVSYNEQFF. In nucleotides, the CDR3 is TGTGCCAGTAGTATGGTCGGGGTCTCCTACAATGAGCAGTTCTTC. This chain uses TRBV19 with TRBJ2-1, with D maybe TRBD2 (5 bases). The CDR3 loop spans 15 amino acids. Trimming cost V 3 bases and J 0 bases, with 9 bases left between them. CDR1 LNHDA and CDR2 SQIVND come from the germline V gene (reference sequence).

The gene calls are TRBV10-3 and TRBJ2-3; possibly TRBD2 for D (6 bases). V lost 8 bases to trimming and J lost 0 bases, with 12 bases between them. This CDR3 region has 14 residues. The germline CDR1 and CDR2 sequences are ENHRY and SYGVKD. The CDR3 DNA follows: TGTGCCATCGAGGGAGGACCAAGCACAGATACGCAGTATTTT. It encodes CAIEGGPSTDTQYF.

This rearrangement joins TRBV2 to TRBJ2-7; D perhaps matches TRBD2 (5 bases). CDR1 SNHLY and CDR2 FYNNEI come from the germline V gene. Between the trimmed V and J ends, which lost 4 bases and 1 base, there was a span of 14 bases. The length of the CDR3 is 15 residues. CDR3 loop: CASSVRVRPSYEQYF. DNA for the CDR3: TGTGCCAGCAGTGTGAGGGTGAGGCCGTCCTACGAGCAGTACTTC.

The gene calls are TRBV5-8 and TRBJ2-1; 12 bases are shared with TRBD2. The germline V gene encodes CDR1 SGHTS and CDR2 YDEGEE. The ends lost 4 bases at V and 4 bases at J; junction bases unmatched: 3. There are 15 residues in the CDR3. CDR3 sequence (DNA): TGTGCCAGCAGCGTCGGGACTAGCGGGTACAATGAGCAGTTCTTC. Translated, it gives CASSVGTSGYNEQFF.

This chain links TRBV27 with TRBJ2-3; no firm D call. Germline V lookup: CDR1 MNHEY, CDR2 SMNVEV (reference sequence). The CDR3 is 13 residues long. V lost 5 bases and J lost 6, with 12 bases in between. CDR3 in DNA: TGTGCCAGCAGTCTCCGGTCCGGCGATACGCAGTATTTT. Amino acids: CASSLRSGDTQYF.

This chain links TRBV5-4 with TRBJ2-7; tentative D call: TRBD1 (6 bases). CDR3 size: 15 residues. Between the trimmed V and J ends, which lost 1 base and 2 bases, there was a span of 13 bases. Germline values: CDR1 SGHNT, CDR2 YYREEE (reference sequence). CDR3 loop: CASSLRTERTYEQYF. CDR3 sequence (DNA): TGTGCCAGCAGCTTGAGGACAGAGCGTACCTACGAGCAGTACTTC.

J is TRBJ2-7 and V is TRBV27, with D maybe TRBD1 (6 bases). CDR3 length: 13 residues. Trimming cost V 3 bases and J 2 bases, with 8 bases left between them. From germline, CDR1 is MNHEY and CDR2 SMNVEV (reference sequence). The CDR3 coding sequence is TGTGCCAGCAGTTTGGGGACACCCTACGAGCAGTACTTC. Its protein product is CASSLGTPYEQYF.

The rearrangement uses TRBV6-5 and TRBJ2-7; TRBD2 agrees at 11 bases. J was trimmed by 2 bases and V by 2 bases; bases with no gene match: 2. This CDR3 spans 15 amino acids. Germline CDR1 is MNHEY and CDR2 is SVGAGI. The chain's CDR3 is CASSYGLAGPYEQYF. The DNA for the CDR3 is TGTGCCAGCAGTTACGGACTAGCGGGCCCCTACGAGCAGTACTTC.

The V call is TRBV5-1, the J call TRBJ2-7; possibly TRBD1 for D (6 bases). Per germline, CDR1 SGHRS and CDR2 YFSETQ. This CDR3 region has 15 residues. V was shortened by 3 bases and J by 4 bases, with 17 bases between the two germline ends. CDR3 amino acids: CASSSRDTSLYEQYF. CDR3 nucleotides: TGCGCCAGCAGCTCCCGGGACACCTCACTATACGAGCAGTACTTC.

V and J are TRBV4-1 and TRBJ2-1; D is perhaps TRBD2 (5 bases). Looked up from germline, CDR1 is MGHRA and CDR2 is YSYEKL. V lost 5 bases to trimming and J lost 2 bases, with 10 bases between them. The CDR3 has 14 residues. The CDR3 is CASSNGGAYNEQFF. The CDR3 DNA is TGCGCCAGCAGCAATGGAGGAGCCTACAATGAGCAGTTCTTC.

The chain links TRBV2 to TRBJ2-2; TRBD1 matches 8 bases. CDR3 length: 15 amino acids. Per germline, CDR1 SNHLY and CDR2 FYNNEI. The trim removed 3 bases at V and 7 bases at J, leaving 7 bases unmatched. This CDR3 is CASSDKQGDFGELFF. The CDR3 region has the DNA TGTGCCAGCAGTGATAAACAGGGGGACTTCGGGGAGCTGTTTTTT.

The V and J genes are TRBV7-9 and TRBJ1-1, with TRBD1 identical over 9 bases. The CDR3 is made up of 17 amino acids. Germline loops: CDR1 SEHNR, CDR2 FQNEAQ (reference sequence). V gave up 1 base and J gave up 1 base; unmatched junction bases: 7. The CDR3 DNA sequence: TGTGCCAGCAGCTTAGAGGGGGGACAGGGCACGAACACTGAAGCTTTCTTT. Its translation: CASSLEGGQGTNTEAFF.

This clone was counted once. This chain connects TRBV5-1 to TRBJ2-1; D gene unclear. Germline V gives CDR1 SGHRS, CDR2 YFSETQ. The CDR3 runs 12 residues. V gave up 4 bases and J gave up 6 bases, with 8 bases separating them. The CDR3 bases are TGCGCCAGCAGCCAGGAATCCAATGAGCAGTTCTTC. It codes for CASSQESNEQFF.

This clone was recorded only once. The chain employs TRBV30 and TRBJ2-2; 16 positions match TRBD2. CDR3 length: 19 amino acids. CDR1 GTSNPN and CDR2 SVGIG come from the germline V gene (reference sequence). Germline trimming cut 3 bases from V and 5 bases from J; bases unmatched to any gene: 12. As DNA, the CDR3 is TGTGCCTGGAGGAAAATCCCCGGGACTAGCGGGAGGGGGACCGGGGAGCTGTTTTTT. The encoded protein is CAWRKIPGTSGRGTGELFF.

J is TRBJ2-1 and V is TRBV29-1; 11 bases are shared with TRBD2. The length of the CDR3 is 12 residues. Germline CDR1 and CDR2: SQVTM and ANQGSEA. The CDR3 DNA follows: TGCAGGGGACTAGCGGATGACAATGAGCAGTTCTTC. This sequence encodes CRGLADDNEQFF.

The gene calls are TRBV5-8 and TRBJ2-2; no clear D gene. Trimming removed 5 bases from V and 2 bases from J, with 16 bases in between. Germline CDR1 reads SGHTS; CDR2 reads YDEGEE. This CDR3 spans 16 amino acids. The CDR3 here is CASRPPGSKNTGELFF. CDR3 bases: TGTGCCAGCAGACCTCCGGGCTCTAAAAACACCGGGGAGCTGTTTTTT.